The 32 T cell receptor beta chains given below trace back to one sample, sequenced in a study of graft-versus-host responses after intestinal transplantation (TCRdb year 2021). Library prep was done by the immunoSEQ multiplex PCR assay. TCRdb limited this immuneACCESS table to in-frame rearrangements with V and J called. A share of clones is missing; checked studies link under half to unresolved V genes, and the rest is unexplained. In all, the sample holds approximately 50,000 clones, and approximately 90% of those were seen once. Roughly 1.7% of the sample goes to the ten largest clones. The sequenced sample was PBMCs, obtained 26 days after transplant. The receptors shown here come from a human patient who received an intestinal transplant, so some T cells may come from the graft donor.

The chain couples TRBV7-9 to TRBJ2-5; D is unclear. Germline V gene sequence: CDR1 SEHNR, CDR2 FQNEAQ (reference sequence). The length of the CDR3 is 13 residues. V shed 1 base and J shed 5 bases, with 8 bases lying between them. In DNA, the CDR3 is TGTGCCAGCAGCTTAGGGAGCTGGGAGACCCAGTACTTC. It is translated as CASSLGSWETQYF.

The chain employs TRBV6-5 and TRBJ1-2; TRBD1 aligns across 8 bases. Germline-derived CDR1 and CDR2 are MNHEY and SVGAGI. The CDR3 has 13 residues. V was pared by 2 bases and J by 4 bases, with 0 bases of the junction left unmatched. CDR3 bases: TGTGCCAGCAGTTACGACAGGGGCTATGGCTACACCTTC. Its protein product is CASSYDRGYGYTF.

The chain links TRBV16 to TRBJ2-7, with D tentatively TRBD1 (5 bases). CDR1 and CDR2 (germline): KGHSY, FQNENV. V was trimmed by 4 bases and J by 5 bases, leaving 9 bases between them. This CDR3 is 12 amino acids long. The CDR3 sequence is CASSRSTDEQYF. For the CDR3, the DNA is TGTGCCAGCAGCCGATCGACAGACGAGCAGTACTTC.

The rearrangement joins TRBV4-3 to TRBJ2-3, with D maybe TRBD1 (6 bases). This CDR3 contains 15 residues. V lost 0 bases and J 3 bases, leaving 10 bases between the germline ends. The germline gives CDR1 LGHNA, CDR2 YSLEER. This CDR3 is CASSQDLGQTDTQYF. CDR3 DNA sequence: TGCGCCAGCAGCCAAGACCTCGGACAGACAGATACGCAGTATTTT.

This clone was detected once. The chain uses TRBV6-5 and TRBJ2-7, with 10 bases that match TRBD1. The CDR3 is 15 residues long. CDR1 is MNHEY and CDR2 is SVGAGI in the germline V gene. V was pared by 2 bases and J by 3 bases, with 4 bases of the junction left unmatched. CDR3 in amino acids: CASSYGTGVGYEQYF. As DNA, the CDR3 is TGTGCCAGCAGTTACGGGACAGGGGTCGGCTACGAGCAGTACTTC.

The chain combines TRBV27 with TRBJ2-3, with 11 bases fitting TRBD2. Per germline, CDR1 MNHEY and CDR2 SMNVEV (reference sequence). The length of the CDR3 is 16 residues. V dropped 3 bases and J dropped 6; count of bases not matched to a gene: 8. CDR3 coding DNA: TGTGCCAGCAGTTTTGGGGCTAGCGGGGGGTTGGATACGCAGTATTTT. Translating it yields CASSFGASGGLDTQYF.

The V gene is TRBV28, the J gene TRBJ1-5, with D maybe TRBD1 (6 bases). The CDR3 runs to 15 residues. V dropped 9 bases and J dropped 0 bases, with 15 bases sitting between them. Per germline, CDR1 MDHEN and CDR2 SYDVKM. CDR3 DNA: TGTGCCAGTCGGGACAATAAGTATAGCAATCAGCCCCAGCATTTT. Translated, it gives CASRDNKYSNQPQHF.

The chain recombines TRBV5-1 with TRBJ2-7; possibly TRBD2 for D (5 bases). Trimming took off 0 bases at V and 3 bases at J, with 16 bases between the two ends. This CDR3 region has 16 residues. Germline V lookup: CDR1 SGHRS, CDR2 YFSETQ. The CDR3 sequence is CASSLGGPERHYEQYF. CDR3 sequence (DNA): TGCGCCAGCAGCTTGGGAGGGCCTGAGCGTCACTACGAGCAGTACTTC.

The chain couples TRBV2 to TRBJ2-7; 12 nucleotides match TRBD1. The CDR3 runs 19 residues. Germline V gives CDR1 SNHLY, CDR2 FYNNEI. J gave up 3 bases and V 7 bases, and 19 bases lay outside the gene matches. The CDR3 sequence: CASINPKGTGGRGNYEQYF. DNA of the CDR3: TGTGCCAGCATTAACCCAAAGGGGACAGGGGGCAGGGGAAACTACGAGCAGTACTTC.

The V call is TRBV6-5, the J call TRBJ2-1, with D possibly being TRBD1 (6 bases). Germline V lookup: CDR1 MNHEY, CDR2 SVGAGI. V shed 6 bases and J shed 2 bases, with 8 bases lying between them. This CDR3 contains 13 residues. CDR3 residues: CASSWTAYNEQFF. The CDR3 nucleotides are TGTGCCAGCAGCTGGACAGCCTACAATGAGCAGTTCTTC.

V usage is TRBV6-1 and J usage is TRBJ1-5; a weak D match, TRBD1 (6 bases). The CDR3 totals 15 residues. Trimming shortened V by 8 bases and J by 6 bases, and 20 bases separated the two germline ends. Germline CDR1 MNHNS, CDR2 SASEGT. CDR3 nucleotide sequence: TGTGCCAGCTGGCTCTCGGGGGGCGCGGGTCAGCCCCAGCATTTT. This translates into CASWLSGGAGQPQHF.

The CDR3 loop is CASSDTAAGNTIYF. The CDR3 region has the DNA TGTGCCAGCAGCGATACAGCGGCCGGAAACACCATATATTTT. The V gene is TRBV7-2, the J gene TRBJ1-3; D is uncertain. V lost 5 bases, J lost 4 bases, and 12 bases lay in between. The CDR3 consists of 14 residues. The germline V gene has CDR1 SGHTA and CDR2 FQGNSA.

The chain uses TRBV27 and TRBJ2-6; 7 bases match TRBD2. The CDR3 length is 17 residues. Losses at the gene ends were 4 bases for V and 0 bases for J; bases not matched to a gene: 6. The germline V gene encodes CDR1 MNHEY and CDR2 SMNVEV (reference sequence). CDR3 region: CASSWTGGSSGANVLTF. The DNA for the CDR3 is TGTGCCAGCAGTTGGACGGGGGGTAGCTCTGGGGCCAACGTCCTGACTTTC.

The chain carries TRBV6-5 and TRBJ2-7; 11 bases fit TRBD2. The J segment lost 7 bases and the V segment lost 7 bases, leaving 9 bases of the junction unmatched. The CDR3 has 14 residues. Germline CDR1 reads MNHEY; CDR2 reads SVGAGI. The CDR3: CASTRVAGGGEQYF. The CDR3 nucleotides read TGTGCCAGCACTCGGGTAGCGGGAGGGGGAGAGCAGTACTTC.

This clone is deemed medium-sized (0.01 to 0.1%). The chain recombines TRBV6-1 with TRBJ1-2; possible D gene TRBD1, 6 bases. The CDR3 runs to 15 residues. CDR1 MNHNS and CDR2 SASEGT come from the germline V gene. The V end was cut by 1 base, the J end by 5 bases, with 14 bases between. The CDR3 loop reads CASSEVAGATYGYTF. In DNA form, the CDR3 reads TGTGCCAGCAGTGAAGTGGCAGGGGCCACATATGGCTACACCTTC.

The chain recombines TRBV19 with TRBJ1-5, with D unresolved. Trimming took 5 bases from V and 4 from J, leaving 9 bases between them. Germline V CDR1 and CDR2: LNHDA, SQIVND (reference sequence). This CDR3 has 13 residues. CDR3 protein: CASSWSVNQPQHF. In DNA form, the CDR3 reads TGTGCCAGTAGTTGGAGTGTTAATCAGCCCCAGCATTTT.

The V call is TRBV27, the J call TRBJ2-7; D gene uncertain. CDR3 size: 16 residues. With 5 bases removed from V and 2 bases from J, the gap between germline ends came to 19 bases. Per the germline V gene, CDR1 is MNHEY and CDR2 is SMNVEV (reference sequence). The CDR3 coding sequence is TGTGCCAGCAGTCCCCTTGGGCTCCGGCTACCCTACGAGCAGTACTTC. Translating gives CASSPLGLRLPYEQYF.

The rearrangement uses TRBV5-1 and TRBJ2-2; D is unresolved. This CDR3 has 16 residues. The germline CDR1 and CDR2 sequences are SGHRS and YFSETQ. The V and J ends lost 0 bases and 2 bases respectively, with 11 bases between them. The CDR3 DNA reads TGCGCCAGCAGCTTGGGTGGGCGCCGAAACACCGGGGAGCTGTTTTTT. Its translation: CASSLGGRRNTGELFF.

This chain uses TRBV28 with TRBJ2-6; the match to TRBD1 covers 8 bases. J lost 0 bases, V lost 2 bases, and 15 bases had no gene match. The CDR3 has 21 amino acids. In germline, CDR1 is MDHEN, CDR2 SYDVKM. As DNA, the CDR3 is TGTGCCAGCAGTTTACGTAGGACAGGGTCAGACTTTCGCTCTGGGGCCAACGTCCTGACTTTC. Translating it yields CASSLRRTGSDFRSGANVLTF.

The chain has TRBV29-1 and TRBJ2-7; TRBD1 agrees at 7 bases. Germline CDR1 SQVTM, CDR2 ANQGSEA. CDR3 length: 13 residues. With 5 bases clipped from V and 6 bases from J, the junction kept 10 bases outside the gene matches. CDR3 loop: CSVTTGKHREQYF. CDR3 in DNA: TGCAGCGTTACGACAGGGAAGCATCGCGAGCAGTACTTC.

The chain employs TRBV19 and TRBJ2-7; no definite D call. The germline gives CDR1 LNHDA, CDR2 SQIVND (reference sequence). This CDR3 is 12 amino acids long. Trimming left V 7 bases short and J 6 bases short, with 13 bases between. CDR3 DNA: TGTGCCAGTATAAGGAGCTTCGCCGAGCAGTACTTC. Residues: CASIRSFAEQYF.

The V call is TRBV29-1, the J call TRBJ2-1; weak D call: TRBD1 (6 bases). Germline CDR1 reads SQVTM; CDR2 reads ANQGSEA. The CDR3 covers 16 residues. The V end lost 1 base, the J end lost 8 bases, and 21 bases lay between the germline ends. The CDR3 loop reads CSVEGGTLEGFHEQFF. CDR3 in DNA: TGCAGCGTTGAAGGTGGGACACTAGAGGGTTTCCATGAGCAGTTCTTC.

This chain joins TRBV2 and TRBJ2-1; 8 positions match TRBD2. Losses at the gene ends were 8 bases for V and 8 bases for J; bases not matched to a gene: 11. The CDR3 loop spans 14 amino acids. Germline V gene sequence: CDR1 SNHLY, CDR2 FYNNEI. The chain's CDR3 is CASAHVAGWDEQFF. Here the CDR3 DNA reads TGTGCCAGCGCACATGTAGCGGGGTGGGATGAGCAGTTCTTC.

This rearrangement joins TRBV11-2 to TRBJ2-7; D uncertain. V dropped 2 bases and J dropped 3 bases, with 5 bases sitting between them. Per germline, CDR1 SGHAT and CDR2 FQNNGV. CDR3 size: 12 residues. The CDR3 region is CASSLNYYEQYV. CDR3 sequence (DNA): TGTGCCAGCAGCTTAAATTACTACGAGCAGTACGTC.

The sample holds a few counts of this clone. The gene calls are TRBV15 and TRBJ2-3; possibly TRBD1 for D (5 bases). The CDR3 has 15 residues. Trimming took 0 bases from V and 2 from J, leaving 9 bases between them. CDR1 and CDR2 from the germline V gene are LNHNV and YYDKDF (reference sequence). The CDR3 spells CATSRDQTVTDTQYF. Written as DNA, the CDR3 is TGTGCCACCAGCAGAGATCAGACAGTCACAGATACGCAGTATTTT. The whole variable domain, remainder taken from reference TRBV15 and TRBJ2-3, is DAMVIQNPRYQVTQFGKPVTLSCSQTLNHNVMYWYQQKSSQAPKLLFHYYDKDFNNEADTPDNFQSRRPNTSFCFLDIRSPGLGDTAMYLCATSRDQTVTDTQYFGPGTRLTVL.

This clone is classed as medium-sized. The chain is built from TRBV6-4 and TRBJ2-6, with 7 bases lining up with TRBD1. The V gene end was trimmed by 2 bases and the J gene end by 3 bases; junction bases not matched to a gene: 1. In germline, CDR1 is MRHNA, CDR2 SNTAGT. The CDR3 length is 15 residues. The CDR3 here is CASSDDRVGANVLTF. The CDR3 DNA sequence: TGTGCCAGCAGTGACGACAGGGTTGGGGCCAACGTCCTGACTTTC.

This chain joins TRBV5-1 and TRBJ2-5; TRBD2 matches at 9 bases. CDR1 and CDR2 from the germline V gene are SGHRS and YFSETQ. The CDR3 has 16 amino acids. Trimming took 0 bases from V and 1 from J; bases not matched to a gene: 4. The CDR3 DNA sequence: TGCGCCAGCAGCTTGGAGGCAGCGGGGGGCCAAGAGACCCAGTACTTC. Translation gives CASSLEAAGGQETQYF.

The V and J genes are TRBV18 and TRBJ2-7; 7 bases agree with TRBD2. The junction had 11 bases not matched to a gene; V was cut back by 2 bases and J by 4 bases. CDR3 size: 16 residues. The germline V gene encodes CDR1 KGHSH and CDR2 LQKENI. The CDR3 DNA reads as TGTGCCAGCTCACCAGTCGCTCTAGCGGTTTCTTACGAGCAGTACTTC. This encodes CASSPVALAVSYEQYF.

The V and J genes are TRBV7-3 and TRBJ2-2, with 7 bases matching TRBD2. The CDR3 sequence is 20 residues long. V was pared by 2 bases and J by 0 bases, with 15 bases of the junction left unmatched. Germline lookup yields CDR1 SGHTA and CDR2 FQGTGA. CDR3 in DNA: TGTGCCAGCAGCTTATTGGTTTGGGGGGGAAACCCCGCGAACACCGGGGAGCTGTTTTTT. Its translation: CASSLLVWGGNPANTGELFF.

This chain links TRBV6-4 with TRBJ2-1; 7 positions agree with TRBD2. The trim removed 3 bases at V and 0 bases at J, leaving 11 bases unmatched. CDR1 is MRHNA, CDR2 SNTAGT, per germline. The CDR3 is made up of 18 amino acids. CDR3 DNA sequence: TGTGCCAGCAGTGAAGTACACAGCGGGGATAACTCCTACAATGAGCAGTTCTTC. This codes for CASSEVHSGDNSYNEQFF.

V usage is TRBV19 and J usage is TRBJ1-1; 8 nucleotides line up with TRBD1. This CDR3 is built from 14 residues. Germline V gives CDR1 LNHDA, CDR2 SQIVND (reference sequence). V lost 4 bases to trimming and J lost 2 bases; unmatched junction nucleotides: 3. CDR3 nucleotides: TGTGCCAGTAGTAGGGGGACAGGAAACACTGAAGCTTTCTTT. Translated, it gives CASSRGTGNTEAFF.

The rearrangement uses TRBV6-5 and TRBJ1-6, with D maybe TRBD1 (6 bases). The CDR3 runs to 16 residues. Deletions cut 2 bases from V and 2 bases from J, with 10 bases between. CDR1 and CDR2 (germline): MNHEY, SVGAGI. This chain's CDR3 is CASSYGGGAYNSPLHF. CDR3 DNA sequence: TGTGCCAGCAGTTACGGGGGGGGCGCCTATAATTCACCCCTCCACTTT.